This T cell receptor beta chain derives from a study of cytomegalovirus exposure and HLA in healthy donors. Study-level points and caveats: Some V segments, including TRBV6-2 and TRBV6-3, were excluded as indistinguishable.

This PCR relied on a set of 60 Vbeta primers and 13 Jbeta primers. Some clones are missing from TCRdb's copy, which holds only in-frame ones; the method was immunoSEQ multiplex PCR. The repertoire table contains 20,000 to 25,000 clones. All donors participated as healthy donors of bone marrow. Comments on this clone: Its antigen is undetermined.

The CDR3 contains 15 residues. The V gene end was trimmed by 7 bases and the J gene end by 4 bases; junction bases not matched to a gene: 10. The germline V gene has CDR1 MNHEY and CDR2 SVGAGI. The TCR comes from a man in his fifties or sixties in good health and CMV-seropositive. This sequence joins TRBV6-5 and TRBJ2-5; TRBD2 agrees at 9 bases. Material for sequencing was PBMCs. The CDR3 nucleotides are TGTGCCAGCACGGCCCGCGGGAGGGCCAGAGAGACCCAGTACTTC. This translates into CASTARGRARETQYF.